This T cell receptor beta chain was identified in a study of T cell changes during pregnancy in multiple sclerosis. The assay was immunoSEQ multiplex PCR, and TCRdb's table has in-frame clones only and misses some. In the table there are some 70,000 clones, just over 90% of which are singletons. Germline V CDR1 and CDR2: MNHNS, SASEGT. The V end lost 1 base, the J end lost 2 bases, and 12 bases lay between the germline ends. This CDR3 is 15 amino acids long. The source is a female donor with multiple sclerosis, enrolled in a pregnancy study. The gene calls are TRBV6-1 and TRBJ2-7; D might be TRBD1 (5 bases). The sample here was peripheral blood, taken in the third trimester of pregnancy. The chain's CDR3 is CASSEGGRRAYEQYF. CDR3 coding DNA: TGTGCCAGCAGTGAAGGGGGCAGAAGAGCCTACGAGCAGTACTTC.